This T cell receptor beta chain was obtained from a study of spatial heterogeneity in lung cancer. Study-level points and caveats: How many expanded intratumoral alpha and beta TCRs were present tracked the tumor mutation count, which was a count of nonsynonymous mutations.

Worth noting for this clonotype: Its antigen is unidentified.

TCRdb fed the 5' RACE reads into MiXCR, producing one record per CDR3 protein. Of almost 7,500 distinct CDR3 sequences listed, over 8.5% were seen once; the top ten hold 10%. The time point is: sample taken at primary tumor resection. Untreated early-stage non-small cell lung cancer patients, some 70 in total, were the donors. Sequencing was performed on whole RNA extracted from tumor and nontumor lung tissue, or from frozen PBMC, and the material was left unsorted. CDR1 and CDR2 from the germline V gene are SGHRS and YFSETQ. Deletions cut 2 bases from V and 0 bases from J, with 21 bases between. The CDR3 spans 18 residues.

This chain joins TRBV5-1 and TRBJ2-7, with D possibly matching TRBD1 (6 bases). The sequenced sample was lung tumor tissue, obtained at surgery. The clonotype was recovered from a female donor with early-stage non-small cell lung cancer. Here the CDR3 DNA reads TGCGCCAGCAGCTTTCGGGTAACGCAGGGGTCGAGCTCCTACGAGCAGTACTTC. Protein product: CASSFRVTQGSSSYEQYF. Using reference TRBV5-1 and TRBJ2-7 for the parts outside the CDR3, the full variable domain is KAGVTQTPRYLIKTRGQQVTLSCSPISGHRSVSWYQQTPGQGLQFLFEYFSETQRNKGNFPGRFSGRQFSNSRSEMNVSTLELGDSALYLCASSFRVTQGSSSYEQYFGPGTRLTVT.